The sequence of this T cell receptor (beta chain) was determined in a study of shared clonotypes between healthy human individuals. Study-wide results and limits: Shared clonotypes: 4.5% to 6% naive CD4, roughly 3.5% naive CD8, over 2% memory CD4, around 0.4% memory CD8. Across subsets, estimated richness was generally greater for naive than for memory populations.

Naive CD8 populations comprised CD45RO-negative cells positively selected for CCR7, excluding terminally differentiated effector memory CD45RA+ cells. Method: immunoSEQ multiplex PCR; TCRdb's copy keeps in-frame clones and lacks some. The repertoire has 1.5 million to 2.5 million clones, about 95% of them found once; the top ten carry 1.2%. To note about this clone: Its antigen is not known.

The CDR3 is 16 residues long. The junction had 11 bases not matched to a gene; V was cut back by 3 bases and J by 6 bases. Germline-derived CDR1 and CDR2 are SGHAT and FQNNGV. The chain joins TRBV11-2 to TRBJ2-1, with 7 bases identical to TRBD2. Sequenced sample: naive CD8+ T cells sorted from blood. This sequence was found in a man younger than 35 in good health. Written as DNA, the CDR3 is TGTGCCAGCAGCTTGAGTAGCGAGGGGAGGGGCAATGAGCAGTTCTTC. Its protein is CASSLSSEGRGNEQFF.